Following are 32 T cell receptor beta chains from one sample sequenced in a study of CXCR3-negative and CXCR3-positive naive CD8 T cells. 5' RACE that incorporated UMI labels was used to prepare the TRB cDNA libraries. TCRdb re-called the 5' RACE reads and gives one entry per CDR3 protein, without DNA. The sample table sets out approximately 56,000 distinct CDR3 sequences. The sample taken for sequencing was naive CXCR3- CD8+ T cells from blood. Regarding subset: CD45RO-CCR7+CD27+CD95- naive CD8+ T cells lacking CXCR3 (TNR3-). The origin of the receptors is a human donor in good health. Some clones in this sample may be carry-over from other donors' samples.

The gene calls are TRBV4-2 and TRBJ1-2. Per germline, CDR1 LGHNA and CDR2 YNFKEQ. This CDR3 contains 13 residues. Here the CDR3 reads CASSQLSVDGYTF.

The rearrangement links TRBV5-1 to TRBJ2-5; TCRdb calls TRBD1, which cannot be checked without DNA. The CDR3 runs to 14 residues. Germline V gene sequence: CDR1 SGHRS, CDR2 YFSETQ. CDR3 protein: CASSLGKGEMGLDF.

This chain links TRBV19 with TRBJ2-1. The CDR3 extends over 13 amino acids. CDR1 and CDR2 (germline): LNHDA, SQIVND (reference sequence). This chain's CDR3 is CASSIDQDNEQFF.

The V gene is TRBV28, the J gene TRBJ2-3; TCRdb's assignment of TRBD1 cannot be checked, as there is no DNA. Germline CDR1 and CDR2: MDHEN and SYDVKM. CDR3 length: 13 residues. The CDR3 region is CASRSRAGDTQYF. Full variable domain (remainder filled in from reference TRBV28 and TRBJ2-3): DVKVTQSSRYLVKRTGEKVFLECVQDMDHENMFWYRQDPGLGLRLIYFSYDVKMKEKGDIPEGYSVSREKKERFSLILESASTNQTSMYLCASRSRAGDTQYFGPGTRLTVL.

The V call is TRBV13, the J call TRBJ2-4; TCRdb calls TRBD1, which cannot be checked without DNA. Germline V gene sequence: CDR1 PRHDT, CDR2 FYEKMQ (reference sequence). This CDR3 comprises 15 residues. The CDR3 is CASSPGVGDENIQYF.

The genes are TRBV4-1 and TRBJ2-7; absent DNA, TCRdb's TRBD1 call cannot be checked. This CDR3 comprises 17 residues. Germline V CDR1 and CDR2: MGHRA, YSYEKL. CDR3: CASSQEETRTRPYEQYF.

This chain links TRBV29-1 with TRBJ2-7. CDR3 length: 12 amino acids. Germline assignment: CDR1 SQVTM and CDR2 ANQGSEA. CDR3 amino acids: CSVEVGRNEQYF.

The chain carries TRBV9 and TRBJ1-1. The germline V gene has CDR1 SGDLS and CDR2 YYNGEE. CDR3 length: 13 residues. The CDR3 sequence: CASSAGGGPEAFF.

This chain uses TRBV9 with TRBJ2-5; there is no DNA to check the TCRdb D call of TRBD2. The germline V gene has CDR1 SGDLS and CDR2 YYNGEE. This CDR3 is built from 15 residues. CDR3 residues: CASSVSGLAKETQYF.

J is TRBJ2-7 and V is TRBV19; TCRdb's assignment of TRBD2 cannot be checked, as there is no DNA. From germline, CDR1 is LNHDA and CDR2 SQIVND (reference sequence). The CDR3 runs to 13 residues. The CDR3 loop reads CASTEGNSYEQYF. The full variable domain, in which reference TRBV19 and TRBJ2-7 provide the parts outside the CDR3, is DGGITQSPKYLFRKEGQNVTLSCEQNLNHDAMYWYRQDPGQGLRLIYYSQIVNDFQKGDIAEGYSVSREKKESFPLTVTSAQKNPTAFYLCASTEGNSYEQYFGPGTRLTVT.

V and J are TRBV13 and TRBJ2-1; the TRBD2 assignment by TCRdb is unverifiable without DNA. The germline V gene encodes CDR1 PRHDT and CDR2 FYEKMQ (reference sequence). The CDR3 sequence is 15 residues long. CDR3: CASSLAGLAHNEQFF.

The chain couples TRBV7-9 to TRBJ2-4; TCRdb indicates TRBD1, and absent DNA this call remains unverified. Per germline, CDR1 SEHNR and CDR2 FQNEAQ (reference sequence). The CDR3 extends over 13 amino acids. The CDR3 loop reads CASSSGTGDIQYF.

V and J are TRBV20-1 and TRBJ2-7; checking the TCRdb D call of TRBD2 is not possible without DNA. Per the germline V gene, CDR1 is DFQATT and CDR2 is SNEGSKA (reference sequence). The CDR3 runs to 16 residues. The CDR3 loop reads CSARDLERRASYEQYF.

This rearrangement joins TRBV7-9 to TRBJ1-5; the D call from TCRdb, TRBD1, cannot be confirmed without DNA. Per germline, CDR1 SEHNR and CDR2 FQNEAQ (reference sequence). This CDR3 spans 13 amino acids. CDR3: CASSPTGHWAQHF.

The chain recombines TRBV13 with TRBJ2-2. Germline assignment: CDR1 PRHDT and CDR2 FYEKMQ (reference sequence). This CDR3 has 13 amino acids. Here the CDR3 reads CASSLQNTGELFF.

The chain couples TRBV9 to TRBJ2-7; the D call from TCRdb, TRBD1, cannot be confirmed without DNA. Germline V gene lookup returns CDR1 SGDLS and CDR2 YYNGEE. This CDR3 contains 15 residues. CDR3 protein: CASSVEGRVPYEQYF.

The rearrangement links TRBV5-1 to TRBJ2-1; checking the TCRdb D call of TRBD2 is not possible without DNA. CDR3 size: 17 residues. CDR1 SGHRS and CDR2 YFSETQ come from the germline V gene. The CDR3 loop is CASSFTSGGLSYNEQFF.

The V call is TRBV7-3, the J call TRBJ2-2. This CDR3 has 12 residues. Germline V CDR1 and CDR2: SGHTA, FQGTGA. The CDR3 here is CASSPYDGELFF.

This rearrangement joins TRBV29-1 to TRBJ2-2; TCRdb names TRBD1, which stays unverified in the absence of DNA. Germline CDR1 and CDR2: SQVTM and ANQGSEA. The CDR3 is 12 amino acids. CDR3 region: CSAQDSTGELFF.

The chain links TRBV7-9 to TRBJ1-4; the TRBD1 assignment by TCRdb is unverifiable without DNA. The CDR3 length is 16 residues. In germline, CDR1 is SEHNR, CDR2 FQNEAQ (reference sequence). The CDR3 loop is CASSSGYGLSKEKLFF.

The chain carries TRBV18 and TRBJ2-2; TCRdb lists TRBD2, though no DNA is available to test this call. CDR3 length: 16 amino acids. From germline, CDR1 is KGHSH and CDR2 LQKENI. The CDR3 spells CASSPPPSISGGELFF.

This chain links TRBV7-6 with TRBJ2-7; the TCRdb call, TRBD2, lacks DNA for checking. The V gene's germline CDR1 is SGHVS and CDR2 FNYEAQ. This CDR3 has 16 residues. CDR3 residues: CASSLEAGTPGYEQYF. The full variable domain, with the rest looked up from reference TRBV7-6 and TRBJ2-7, is GAGVSQSPRYKVTKRGQDVALRCDPISGHVSLYWYRQALGQGPEFLTYFNYEAQQDKSGLPNDRFSAERPEGSISTLTIQRTEQRDSAMYRCASSLEAGTPGYEQYFGPGTRLTVT.

The chain couples TRBV5-1 to TRBJ2-7; TCRdb selects TRBD1, and the lack of DNA leaves this call unchecked. The CDR3 loop spans 15 amino acids. Per germline, CDR1 SGHRS and CDR2 YFSETQ. The CDR3 region is CASSFGTEGLYEQYF.

This rearrangement joins TRBV5-5 to TRBJ1-6; TCRdb's assignment of TRBD1 cannot be checked, as there is no DNA. The CDR3 loop spans 18 amino acids. Per the germline V gene, CDR1 is SGHKS and CDR2 is YYEKEE (reference sequence). CDR3 region: CASSLEGVTISYNSPLHF.

The genes are TRBV6-6 and TRBJ2-7; no DNA is available, so the TRBD2 call from TCRdb remains unchecked. This CDR3 has 15 residues. Germline CDR1 MNHNY, CDR2 SVGAGI (reference sequence). CDR3 sequence: CASSSPGLITYEQYF.

This sequence joins TRBV11-2 and TRBJ2-1; lacking DNA, the TRBD1 call made by TCRdb goes unchecked. Germline V lookup: CDR1 SGHAT, CDR2 FQNNGV. This CDR3 comprises 14 residues. This chain's CDR3 is CASSPPRRGNEQFF.

The chain recombines TRBV29-1 with TRBJ2-2; the TRBD2 assignment by TCRdb is unverifiable without DNA. Germline CDR1 reads SQVTM; CDR2 reads ANQGSEA. This CDR3 spans 13 amino acids. The CDR3 sequence: CSVSLAEAGELFF.

The chain is built from TRBV29-1 and TRBJ2-1; the TCRdb call, TRBD2, lacks DNA for checking. There are 16 residues in the CDR3. Germline assignment: CDR1 SQVTM and CDR2 ANQGSEA. The CDR3 sequence: CSVEAPGLAVYNEQFF.

This clonotype registers medium-sized by frequency. This chain links TRBV11-3 with TRBJ2-3; TCRdb's D call, TRBD1, is unchecked because there is no DNA. Germline V gene sequence: CDR1 SGHNT, CDR2 YENEEA. CDR3 length: 14 residues. CDR3 sequence reads: CASSPNTGVGTQYF.

The V and J genes are TRBV11-1 and TRBJ2-1; TCRdb proposes TRBD1, but this gene call is untestable without DNA. The length of the CDR3 is 15 residues. In germline, CDR1 is SGHAT, CDR2 FQDESV (reference sequence). The CDR3 sequence is CASSLLPRGWNEQFF.

The CDR3 here is CSAHLAGELFF. The chain links TRBV29-1 to TRBJ2-2. Germline V gives CDR1 SQVTM, CDR2 ANQGSEA. CDR3 length: 11 amino acids.

The CDR3 sequence: CASSTFGDEQYF. This chain links TRBV12-3 or TRBV12-4 with TRBJ2-7. This CDR3 is built from 12 residues.